This TCR beta chain was documented in a study of cytomegalovirus exposure and HLA in healthy donors. General observations from the study: Among CMV-associated TCR beta chains, most appeared HLA-restricted in a later analysis. It was fewer than 200 TCR beta chains that were listed as cytomegalovirus-associated.

Notes on this clone: Its antigen is unknown.

Germline loops: CDR1 DFQATT, CDR2 SNEGSKA (reference sequence). V was pared by 6 bases and J by 10 bases, with 15 bases between. This CDR3 is 11 amino acids long. The PCR ran on 60 Vbeta and 13 Jbeta primers. Under the authors' procedure: A later analysis counted approximately 80 million unique TCR beta chains, around 10 million shared. Measured with immunoSEQ multiplex PCR; TCRdb has only the in-frame clones, and not every one. V and J calls and clone size are as listed in that table; D and trimming were resolved from the DNA. In the table there are tens of thousands of clones, around 84% of which are singletons.

The rearrangement links TRBV20-1 to TRBJ1-2, with a possible D match to TRBD1 (6 bases). Sequenced: PBMCs. This TCR came from a woman aged 40 to 50 in good health and CMV-seropositive. The CDR3 sequence is CSATQGFDYTF. CDR3 DNA sequence: TGCAGTGCCACTCAGGGGTTCGACTACACCTTC.